This is a list of T cell receptor beta chains from one sample in a study of cytomegalovirus exposure and HLA in healthy donors. The repertoire was sequenced with immunoSEQ multiplex PCR; TCRdb's copy has only in-frame clones and lacks some. The sample holds approximately 200,000 clones, about four fifths seen once. Sequences were obtained from PBMCs. The receptors stem from a boy aged 2-9 years in good health and CMV-seronegative. Each CDR3 is given with its conserved first and last residue. A D gene is named only where the DNA matches it firmly. Clone sizes are given selectively: once, few, many, or a class where the clone is expanded.

clone size: .
J gene: TRBJ2-7
V gene: TRBV5-4
D gene: TRBD1
CDR3 length: 13
CDR3 DNA: TGTGCCAGCACCTTAGACAGGGTGAACGAGCAGTACTTC
CDR3 protein: CASTLDRVNEQYF

clone size: .
J gene: TRBJ2-1
V gene: TRBV5-6
D gene: TRBD1
CDR3 length: 15
CDR3 DNA: TGTGCCAGCAGCGCGCCGGGACAGAACCACAATGAGCAGTTCTTC
CDR3 protein: CASSAPGQNHNEQFF

clone size: .
J gene: TRBJ2-7
V gene: TRBV6-6
D gene: TRBD1
CDR3 length: 16
CDR3 DNA: TGTGCCAGCAGTTACTCACCGGGACAGGGGATGGGGGAGCAGTACTTC
CDR3 protein: CASSYSPGQGMGEQYF

clone size: .
J gene: TRBJ2-5
V gene: TRBV7-6
D gene: .
CDR3 length: 13
CDR3 DNA: TGTGCCAGCAGCTTAGCTGTACAAGAGACCCAGTACTTC
CDR3 protein: CASSLAVQETQYF

clone size: .
J gene: TRBJ1-1
V gene: TRBV5-1
D gene: .
CDR3 length: 15
CDR3 DNA: TGCGCCAGCAGCTTGGTAGACAGCCGACAGGCGGTAGCTTTCTTT
CDR3 protein: CASSLVDSRQAVAFF

clone size: .
J gene: TRBJ2-5
V gene: TRBV5-1
D gene: TRBD1
CDR3 length: 15
CDR3 DNA: TGCGCCAGCAGCTTGGATCGCAGGGGGCGAGAGACCCAGTACTTC
CDR3 protein: CASSLDRRGRETQYF

clone size: few
J gene: TRBJ1-1
V gene: TRBV4-1
D gene: .
CDR3 length: 14
CDR3 DNA: TGCGCCAGCAGCCAAACCCAGGGGAGCTCTGAAGCTTTCTTT
CDR3 protein: CASSQTQGSSEAFF

clone size: .
J gene: TRBJ2-3
V gene: TRBV6-6
D gene: .
CDR3 length: 10
CDR3 DNA: TGTGCCACCCAAACAGATACGCAGTATTTT
CDR3 protein: CATQTDTQYF

clone size: .
J gene: TRBJ1-3
V gene: TRBV7-2
D gene: .
CDR3 length: 14
CDR3 DNA: TGTGCCAGCAGCCTACAGGGTTGGGGAAACACCATATATTTT
CDR3 protein: CASSLQGWGNTIYF

clone size: .
J gene: TRBJ1-6
V gene: TRBV4-1
D gene: .
CDR3 length: 15
CDR3 DNA: TGCGCCAGCAGCGAAATCGGACTGACTAATTCACCCCTCCACTTT
CDR3 protein: CASSEIGLTNSPLHF

clone size: .
J gene: TRBJ1-1
V gene: TRBV5-6
D gene: TRBD1
CDR3 length: 13
CDR3 DNA: TGTGCCAGCAGCTTCCAGCAGGGGGGAAAAGCTTTCTTT
CDR3 protein: CASSFQQGGKAFF

clone size: .
J gene: TRBJ2-3
V gene: TRBV5-8
D gene: .
CDR3 length: 13
CDR3 DNA: TGTGCCAGCAGCTTGGCAGGGTTCGATACGCAGTATTTT
CDR3 protein: CASSLAGFDTQYF

clone size: .
J gene: TRBJ2-7
V gene: TRBV5-1
D gene: TRBD1
CDR3 length: 16
CDR3 DNA: TGCGCCAGCAGCTTGGCCGACGGGACAGGGAATTACGAGCAGTACTTC
CDR3 protein: CASSLADGTGNYEQYF

clone size: .
J gene: TRBJ1-2
V gene: TRBV6-6
D gene: .
CDR3 length: 14
CDR3 DNA: TGTGCCAGCGCCGCCCCGCCGCAGGTCTATGGCTACACCTTC
CDR3 protein: CASAAPPQVYGYTF

clone size: .
J gene: TRBJ2-3
V gene: TRBV7-2
D gene: .
CDR3 length: 14
CDR3 DNA: TGTGCCAGCAGCTTAGAGACAGGGAGGGATACGCAGTATTTT
CDR3 protein: CASSLETGRDTQYF

clone size: .
J gene: TRBJ1-6
V gene: TRBV5-5
D gene: .
CDR3 length: 18
CDR3 DNA: TGTGCCAGCAGCGGAACCTCTCCGGCCGGGGAAGAAGATTCACCCCTCCACTTT
CDR3 protein: CASSGTSPAGEEDSPLHF

clone size: few
J gene: TRBJ2-1
V gene: TRBV30
D gene: .
CDR3 length: 16
CDR3 DNA: TGTGCCTGGAGAGGGGAGGCAGCCGGCTCCTACAATGAGCAGTTCTTC
CDR3 protein: CAWRGEAAGSYNEQFF

clone size: .
J gene: TRBJ2-7
V gene: TRBV4-1
D gene: .
CDR3 length: 13
CDR3 DNA: TGCGCCAGCAGCCCCGCGGTAAAGTACGAGCAGTACTTC
CDR3 protein: CASSPAVKYEQYF

clone size: .
J gene: TRBJ2-7
V gene: TRBV4-2
D gene: TRBD2
CDR3 length: 17
CDR3 DNA: TGTGCCAGCAGCCAAGGACTAGCGGGGGAGGCAACCGACGAGCAGTACTTC
CDR3 protein: CASSQGLAGEATDEQYF

clone size: few
J gene: TRBJ2-5
V gene: TRBV5-4
D gene: TRBD2
CDR3 length: 16
CDR3 DNA: TGTGCCAGCAGCGAAGGACTAGCCCATTTAGGGGAGACCCAGTACTTC
CDR3 protein: CASSEGLAHLGETQYF

clone size: .
J gene: TRBJ2-1
V gene: TRBV7-8
D gene: TRBD1
CDR3 length: 12
CDR3 DNA: TGTGCCAGCAGTCCGTCGACAGGGGAGATGTTCTTC
CDR3 protein: CASSPSTGEMFF

clone size: .
J gene: TRBJ1-1
V gene: TRBV15
D gene: TRBD1
CDR3 length: 16
CDR3 DNA: TGTGCCACCAGCAGAGATAGGGGGCACGTGGGCACTGAAGCTTTCTTT
CDR3 protein: CATSRDRGHVGTEAFF

clone size: .
J gene: TRBJ2-6
V gene: TRBV4-2
D gene: .
CDR3 length: 17
CDR3 DNA: TGTGCCAGCAGCCAAGGGGGGGGGCCAACTGGGGCCAACGTCCTGACTTTC
CDR3 protein: CASSQGGGPTGANVLTF

clone size: .
J gene: TRBJ2-3
V gene: TRBV6-4
D gene: TRBD2
CDR3 length: 15
CDR3 DNA: TGTGCCAGCAGTCAGACTAGCGGCAATCTCGATACGCAGTATTTT
CDR3 protein: CASSQTSGNLDTQYF

clone size: .
J gene: TRBJ2-4
V gene: TRBV5-3
D gene: .
CDR3 length: 19
CDR3 DNA: TGTGCCAGAAGCTTGTTATTGGACAGTGTGAGTTTGGGGGAAAACATTCAGTACTTC
CDR3 protein: CARSLLLDSVSLGENIQYF

clone size: .
J gene: TRBJ1-2
V gene: TRBV28
D gene: .
CDR3 length: 13
CDR3 DNA: TGTGCCAGCAGTTTCCAAGGAGGCTATGGCTACACCTTC
CDR3 protein: CASSFQGGYGYTF

clone size: .
J gene: TRBJ1-2
V gene: TRBV2
D gene: .
CDR3 length: 11
CDR3 DNA: TGTGGGGGAGAGGGTAACTATGGCTACACCTTC
CDR3 protein: CGGEGNYGYTF